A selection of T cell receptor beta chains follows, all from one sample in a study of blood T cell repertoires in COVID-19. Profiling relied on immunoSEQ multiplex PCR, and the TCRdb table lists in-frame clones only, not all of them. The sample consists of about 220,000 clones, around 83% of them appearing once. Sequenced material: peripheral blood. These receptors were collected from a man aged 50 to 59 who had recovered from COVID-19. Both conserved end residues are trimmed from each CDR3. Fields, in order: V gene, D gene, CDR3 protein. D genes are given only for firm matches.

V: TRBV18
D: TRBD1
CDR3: ASSPDRAEPQH

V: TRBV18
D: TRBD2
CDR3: ASSPQRRRTSGNYSYEQY

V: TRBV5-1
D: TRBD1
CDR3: ASSPSGTGIYGYT

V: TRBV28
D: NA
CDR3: ASSFPGLSKIQY

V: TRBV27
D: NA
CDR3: ASSLGFGRSTEAF

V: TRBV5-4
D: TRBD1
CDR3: ASSADRVSSYEQY

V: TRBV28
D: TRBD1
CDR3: ASSSIGQVWTSYEQY

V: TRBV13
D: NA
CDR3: ASSLDPGEAF

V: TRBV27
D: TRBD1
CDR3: ASSLARGLSEAF

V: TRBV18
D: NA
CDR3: ASSPSKGNEPQH

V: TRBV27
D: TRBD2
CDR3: ASSLYFGRYTDTQY

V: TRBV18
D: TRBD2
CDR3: ASSPTSGRNYNEQF

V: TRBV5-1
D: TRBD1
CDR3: ASSLQGSEQF

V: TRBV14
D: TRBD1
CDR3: ASSQDWGQVPYEQY

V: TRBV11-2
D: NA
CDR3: ASSLRGSNYGYT

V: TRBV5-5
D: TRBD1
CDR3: ASSAPRGLGGELF

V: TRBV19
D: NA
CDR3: ASKLRGNTEAF

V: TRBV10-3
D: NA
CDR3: AISSGAQYRNTEAF

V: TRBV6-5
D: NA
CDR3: ASGVRAGGYT

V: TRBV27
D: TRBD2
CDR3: ASSLSLLGNSGSGELF

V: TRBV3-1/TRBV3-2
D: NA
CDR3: ASSRDIDYEQY

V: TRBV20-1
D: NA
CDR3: SARYIQTQY

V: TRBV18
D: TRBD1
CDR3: ASSPNAQGVSNQPQH

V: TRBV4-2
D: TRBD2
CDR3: ASSHVGLAVYNEQF

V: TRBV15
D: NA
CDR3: ATSRVGRGFEQY

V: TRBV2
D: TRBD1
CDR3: ASSVRQGNTEAF

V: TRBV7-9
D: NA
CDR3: ASSLVNSYEQY

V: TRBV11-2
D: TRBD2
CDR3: ASSSGGGAGETQY

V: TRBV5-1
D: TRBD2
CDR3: ASSFGLAGVLWELF

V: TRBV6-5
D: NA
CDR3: ASSYVPNTEAF

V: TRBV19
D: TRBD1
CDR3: ASSLRDSSYEQY

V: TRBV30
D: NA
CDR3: AWTDNYGYT

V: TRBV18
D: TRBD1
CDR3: ASSPGQGDTQY

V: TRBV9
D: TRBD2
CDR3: ASSGGDYQYEQY

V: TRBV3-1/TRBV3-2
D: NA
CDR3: ASSQEWRVRRRETQY

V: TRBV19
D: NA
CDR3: ASSPRGGSGNTIY

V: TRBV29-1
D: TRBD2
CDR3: SVSGLAKMVGDYEQY

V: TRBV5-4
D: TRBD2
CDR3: ASSSGLAGRDNEQF

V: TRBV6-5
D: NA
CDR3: ASRPGGSSETQY

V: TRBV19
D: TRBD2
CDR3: ASSRTSGTDTQY

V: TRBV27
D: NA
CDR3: ASTYSGTENEQF

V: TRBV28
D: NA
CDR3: ASSFRRGNNSPLH

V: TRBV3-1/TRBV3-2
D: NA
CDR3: ASSPAGYEQF

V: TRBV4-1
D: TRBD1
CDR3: ASSQEGQGGRNQPQH

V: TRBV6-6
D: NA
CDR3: ASSYSLNTEAF

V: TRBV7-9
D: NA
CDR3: ASSPISGEQY

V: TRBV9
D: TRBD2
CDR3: ASSYLAGNTDTQY

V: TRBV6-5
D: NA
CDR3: ASTRQRDTGELF

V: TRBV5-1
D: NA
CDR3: ASSSVGAGPLASTDTQY

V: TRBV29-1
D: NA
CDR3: SSGGGRGNEQF

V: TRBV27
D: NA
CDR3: ASSLSYSAYNEQF

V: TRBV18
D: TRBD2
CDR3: ASSPGLAGLSYEQY

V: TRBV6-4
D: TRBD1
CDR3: ASSDPGQVGTEAF

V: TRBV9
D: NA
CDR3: ASSVGLSGYT

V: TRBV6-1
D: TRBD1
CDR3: ASSEARDRGSNQPQH

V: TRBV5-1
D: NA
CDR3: ASSLGDRPDTQY